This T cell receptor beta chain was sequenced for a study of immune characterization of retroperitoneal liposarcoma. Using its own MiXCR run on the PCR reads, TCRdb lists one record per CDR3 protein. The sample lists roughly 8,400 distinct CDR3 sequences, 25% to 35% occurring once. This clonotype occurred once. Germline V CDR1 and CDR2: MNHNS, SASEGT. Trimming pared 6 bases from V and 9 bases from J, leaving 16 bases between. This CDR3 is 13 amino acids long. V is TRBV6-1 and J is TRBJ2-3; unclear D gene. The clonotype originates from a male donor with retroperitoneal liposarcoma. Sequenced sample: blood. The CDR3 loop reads CASSGDPGRTQYF. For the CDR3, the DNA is TGTGCCAGCAGCGGAGATCCGGGTCGAACGCAGTATTTT.